This T cell receptor (beta chain) is drawn from a study of blood T cell repertoires in COVID-19. Background on the study: Whether acute or convalescent, the COVID-19 samples came from the United States, Italy and Spain.

The repertoire was sequenced with immunoSEQ multiplex PCR; TCRdb's copy has only in-frame clones and lacks some. The repertoire holds 99,000 or so clones, with 80% to 90% as singletons. The specimen was peripheral blood. The source is a woman between 65 and 79 years old with acute or convalescent COVID-19.

CDR3 DNA: TGTGCCAGCAGCGTAGCTATAAGACCCGGACTAGCGGGAGAAGAGACCCAGTACTTC. It encodes CASSVAIRPGLAGEETQYF. The chain uses TRBV9 and TRBJ2-5, with 13 bases lining up with TRBD2. The trim removed 0 bases at V and 3 bases at J, leaving 11 bases unmatched. This CDR3 contains 19 residues. The germline V gene encodes CDR1 SGDLS and CDR2 YYNGEE.